Listed below are T cell receptor beta chains from one sample, sequenced in a study of T-cell reconstitution after alpha-beta-depleted transplantation in children. One entry per CDR3 protein, called by TCRdb with MiXCR from the PCR reads. The table lists under 20,000 distinct CDR3 sequences, around 12% of them singletons, with over 55% in the top ten. The sample was PBMCs, mostly from graft donor cells, taken 180 days after TCRalphabeta/CD19-depleted stem cell transplant. Receptors were obtained from a boy younger than two who had a stem cell transplant for Wiskott-Aldrich syndrome, so the T cells may come from the graft donor. Both conserved end residues are part of each CDR3. The D gene is left open where the match is weak. Size is omitted from some rows. Given values are once, few, many or a class for expanded clones.

cdr3_nt cdr3_aa d_call j_call clone_size v_call
TGTGCCAGCCAAAAGGGACAGGGGAACACCGGGGAGCTGTTTTTT CASQKGQGNTGELFF TRBD1 TRBJ2-2 many TRBV19
TGTGCAGCAAAGGCCCAGGGGGAGTACGAGCAGTACTTC CAAKAQGEYEQYF TRBD1 TRBJ2-7 many TRBV25-1
TGCAGCGTTGGAACAGGGGGGGAGACCCAGTACTTC CSVGTGGETQYF TRBD1 TRBJ2-5 many TRBV29-1
TGTGCCAGCAGCCAGAATACCGGGACTAGCGGGAGGCCTCGCACAGATACGCAGTATTTT CASSQNTGTSGRPRTDTQYF TRBD2 TRBJ2-3 many TRBV4-2
TGTGCCAGCAGCCCGGGACTAGCGGGGGATACCTACGAGCAGTACTTC CASSPGLAGDTYEQYF TRBD2 TRBJ2-7 few TRBV7-3
TGTGCCAGCAGCTTGCGTCCGGGGGCCGGTTCACCCCTCCACTTT CASSLRPGAGSPLHF . TRBJ1-6 . TRBV5-6
TGTGCCACTAGGCGTGTTTGGGACACCGGGGAGCTGTTTTTT CATRRVWDTGELFF . TRBJ2-2 . TRBV6-1
TGCGCCAGCAGCCCACCACAGGGGCGGAACACTGAAGCTTTCTTT CASSPPQGRNTEAFF TRBD1 TRBJ1-1 many TRBV5-1
TGCGCCAGCAGTTCCCGGACAGGACAAGAGACCCAGTACTTC CASSSRTGQETQYF TRBD1 TRBJ2-5 many TRBV10-2
TGCAGTGCTAGAGATGTAGACAGGGCTTTTACAGATACGCAGTATTTT CSARDVDRAFTDTQYF TRBD1 TRBJ2-3 . TRBV20-1
TGCAGTGCCCCGGACAGGGACTATGGCTACACCTTC CSAPDRDYGYTF TRBD1 TRBJ1-2 . TRBV20-1
TGTGCCAGCTCACCAATCAGGGAAGCCAAAAACATTCAGTACTTC CASSPIREAKNIQYF . TRBJ2-4 few TRBV18
TGTGCCAGCTCACAAAAGCAACCTAACACTGAAGCTTTCTTT CASSQKQPNTEAFF . TRBJ1-1 many TRBV18